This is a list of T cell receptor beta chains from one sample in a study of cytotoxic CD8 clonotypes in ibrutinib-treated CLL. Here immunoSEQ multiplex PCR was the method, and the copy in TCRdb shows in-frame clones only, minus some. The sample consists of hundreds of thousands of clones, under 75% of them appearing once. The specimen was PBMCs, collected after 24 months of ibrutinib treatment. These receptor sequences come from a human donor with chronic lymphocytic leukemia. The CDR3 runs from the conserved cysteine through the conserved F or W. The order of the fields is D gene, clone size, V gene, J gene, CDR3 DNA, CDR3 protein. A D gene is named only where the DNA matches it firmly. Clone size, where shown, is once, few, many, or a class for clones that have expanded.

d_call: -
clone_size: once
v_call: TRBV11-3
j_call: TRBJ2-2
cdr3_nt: TGTGCCAGCAGCTCCTTGGTGGCCGGGGAGCTGTTTTTT
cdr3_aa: CASSSLVAGELFF

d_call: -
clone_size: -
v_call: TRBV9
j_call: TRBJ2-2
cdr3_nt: TGTGCCAGCAGCGTAGAAGGTTCTACCACATCTGGCGGGGAGCTGTTTTTT
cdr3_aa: CASSVEGSTTSGGELFF

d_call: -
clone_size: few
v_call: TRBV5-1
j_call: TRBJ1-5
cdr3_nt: TGCGCCAGCAGCTTGGGCTACCAGGGGAGCAATCAGCCCCAGCATTTT
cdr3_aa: CASSLGYQGSNQPQHF

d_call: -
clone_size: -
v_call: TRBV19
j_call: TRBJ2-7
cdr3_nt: TGTGCCAGTAGTATAGGGAGTAGCGGAGCTTCCTACGAGCAGTACTTC
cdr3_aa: CASSIGSSGASYEQYF

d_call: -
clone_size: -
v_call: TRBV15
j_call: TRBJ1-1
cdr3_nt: TGTGCCACCAGCAGAGAGAAGGGGAATGGGAACACTGAAGCTTTCTTT
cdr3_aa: CATSREKGNGNTEAFF

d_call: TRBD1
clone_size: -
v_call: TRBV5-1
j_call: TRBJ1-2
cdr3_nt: TGCGCCAGCGGAAGCCGGGACAGCGAAAACTATGGCTACACCTTC
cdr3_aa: CASGSRDSENYGYTF

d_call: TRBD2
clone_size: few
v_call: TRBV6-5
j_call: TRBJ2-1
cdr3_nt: TGTGCCAGCAGTTACGAGACACTAGCGGGAAGGGATGAGCAGTTCTTC
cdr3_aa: CASSYETLAGRDEQFF

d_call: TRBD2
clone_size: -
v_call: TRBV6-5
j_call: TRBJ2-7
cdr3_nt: TGTGCCAGCAGTTATGAGAGCGGGAGCCCCTACGAGCAGTACTTC
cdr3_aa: CASSYESGSPYEQYF

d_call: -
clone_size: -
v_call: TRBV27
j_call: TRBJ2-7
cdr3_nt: TGTGCCAGCCGACGGGACTTTGCCTGGAAGCAGTACTTC
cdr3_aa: CASRRDFAWKQYF

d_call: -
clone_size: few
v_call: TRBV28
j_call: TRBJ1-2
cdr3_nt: TGTGCCAGCAGTTTTAGTGACGGTTTATCAGGAGACTATGGCTACACCTTC
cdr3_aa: CASSFSDGLSGDYGYTF

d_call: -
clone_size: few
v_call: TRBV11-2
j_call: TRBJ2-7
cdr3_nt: TGTGCCAGCAGCTGGGGCTACGTTGCCTACGAGCAGTACTTC
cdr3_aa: CASSWGYVAYEQYF

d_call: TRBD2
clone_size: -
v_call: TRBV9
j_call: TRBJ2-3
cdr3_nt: TGTGCCAGGCCGGGGGGACGACACTGCACAGATACGCAGTATTTT
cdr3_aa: CARPGGRHCTDTQYF

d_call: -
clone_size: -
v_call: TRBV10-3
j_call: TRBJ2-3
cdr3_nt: TGTGCCGGGAAGGCGGAGAGCACAGATACGCAGTATTTT
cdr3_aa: CAGKAESTDTQYF

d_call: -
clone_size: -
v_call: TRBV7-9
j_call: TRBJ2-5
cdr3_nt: TGTGCCAGCAGCTTACCCCCACTGAACATGGGTTGGGAGACCCAGTACTTC
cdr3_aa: CASSLPPLNMGWETQYF

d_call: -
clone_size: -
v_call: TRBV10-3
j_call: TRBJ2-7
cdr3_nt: TGTGCCACAAACGGACAGAACTACGAGCAGTACTTC
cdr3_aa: CATNGQNYEQYF

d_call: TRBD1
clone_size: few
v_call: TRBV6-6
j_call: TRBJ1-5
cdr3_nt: TGTGCCAGCAGTTACTCGACAGGGGACCAGCCCCAGCATTTT
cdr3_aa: CASSYSTGDQPQHF

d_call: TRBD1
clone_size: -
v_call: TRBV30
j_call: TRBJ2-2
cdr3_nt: TGTGCCCGATGGACAGGGGGAAGCACCGGGGAGCTGTTTTTT
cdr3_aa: CARWTGGSTGELFF

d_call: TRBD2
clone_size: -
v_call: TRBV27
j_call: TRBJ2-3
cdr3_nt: TGTGCCAGCAGGCTAGCGGGCTCTGGCACAGATACGCAGTATTTT
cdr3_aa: CASRLAGSGTDTQYF

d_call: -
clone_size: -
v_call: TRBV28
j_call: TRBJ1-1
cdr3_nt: TGTGCCAGCACCGTACGGGAGACTGAAGCTTTCTTT
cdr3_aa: CASTVRETEAFF

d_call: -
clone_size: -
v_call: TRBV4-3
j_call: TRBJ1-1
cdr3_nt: TGCGCCAGCAGCCACCGCGTTGGTGAAGCTTTCTTT
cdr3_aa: CASSHRVGEAFF

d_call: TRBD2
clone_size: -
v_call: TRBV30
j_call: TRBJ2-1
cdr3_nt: TGTGCCTGGAGTGTACTATTCGGGAGGAGCTCCTACAATGAGCAGTTCTTC
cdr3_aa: CAWSVLFGRSSYNEQFF

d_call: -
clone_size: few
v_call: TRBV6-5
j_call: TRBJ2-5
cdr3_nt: TGTGCCAGCAGTTCGACCAGGGAGACCCAGTACTTC
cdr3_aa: CASSSTRETQYF

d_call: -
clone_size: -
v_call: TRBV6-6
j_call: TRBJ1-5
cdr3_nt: TGTGCCAGCAGTTCCGCTAATCAGCCCCAGCATTTT
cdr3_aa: CASSSANQPQHF

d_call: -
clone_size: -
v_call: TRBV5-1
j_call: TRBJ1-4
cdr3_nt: TGCGCCAGCAGCGCGGGACCGGGTGAAAAACTGTTTTTT
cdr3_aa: CASSAGPGEKLFF

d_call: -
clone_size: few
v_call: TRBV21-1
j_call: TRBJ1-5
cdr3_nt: TGTGCCGGCCAGGGACGGCTTAGCAATCAGCCCCAGCATTTT
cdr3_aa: CAGQGRLSNQPQHF

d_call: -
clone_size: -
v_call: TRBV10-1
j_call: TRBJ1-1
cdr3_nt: TGCGCCAGCAGTGGTATGAACACTGAAGCTTTCTTT
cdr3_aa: CASSGMNTEAFF

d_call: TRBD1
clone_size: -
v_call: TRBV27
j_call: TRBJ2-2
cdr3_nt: TGTGCCAGCAGTTTAAGGTTTTGGGACAGACTAAGAAGCACCGGGGAGCTGTTTTTT
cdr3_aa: CASSLRFWDRLRSTGELFF

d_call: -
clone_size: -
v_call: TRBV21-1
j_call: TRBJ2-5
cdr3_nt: TGTGCCAGCAGCAAACGTCTACAAATGGTTGGGGAGACCCAGTACTTC
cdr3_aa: CASSKRLQMVGETQYF

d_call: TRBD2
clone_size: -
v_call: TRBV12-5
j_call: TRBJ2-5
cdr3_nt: TGTGCTTGCGGGAGCCAACAAGAGACCCAGTACTTC
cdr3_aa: CACGSQQETQYF

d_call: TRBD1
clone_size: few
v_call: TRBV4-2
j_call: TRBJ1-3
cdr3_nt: TGTGCCAGCAGCCAGCCGGGACAGGGGGGAAACACCATATATTTT
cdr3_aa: CASSQPGQGGNTIYF

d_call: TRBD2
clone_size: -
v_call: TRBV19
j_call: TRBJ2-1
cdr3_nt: TGTGCCAGTAGTATAGGACTAGCGCCTTACAATGAGCAGTTCTTC
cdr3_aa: CASSIGLAPYNEQFF

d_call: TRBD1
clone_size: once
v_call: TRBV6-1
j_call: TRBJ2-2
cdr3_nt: TGTGCCAGCAGTACCCGACAGGGGGACACCGGGGAGCTGTTTTTT
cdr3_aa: CASSTRQGDTGELFF

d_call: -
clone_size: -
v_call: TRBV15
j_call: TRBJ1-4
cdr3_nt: TGTGCCACCAGCAGGGGGTTGGAAAAACTGTTTTTT
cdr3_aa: CATSRGLEKLFF

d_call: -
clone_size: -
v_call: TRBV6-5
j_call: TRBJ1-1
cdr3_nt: TGTGCCAGCAGTTACACGGCAGTCCCAATGAACACTGAAGCTTTCTTT
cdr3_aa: CASSYTAVPMNTEAFF

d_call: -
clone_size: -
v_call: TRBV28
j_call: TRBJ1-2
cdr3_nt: TGTGCCAGCAGTGCGGGCCCGGATATCTATGGCTACACCTTC
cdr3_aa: CASSAGPDIYGYTF

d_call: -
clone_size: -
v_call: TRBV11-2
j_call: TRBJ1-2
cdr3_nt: TGTGCCAGCAGCTTGACGAAGGACGGGCCTGGCTACACCTTC
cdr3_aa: CASSLTKDGPGYTF

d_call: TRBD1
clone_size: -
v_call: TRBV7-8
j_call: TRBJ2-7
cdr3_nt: TGTGCCAGCAGCTCCCGGACAGGGTATGGCTACGAGCAGTACTTC
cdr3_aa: CASSSRTGYGYEQYF

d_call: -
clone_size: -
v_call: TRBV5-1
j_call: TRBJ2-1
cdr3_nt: TGCGCCAGCAGCCCGGACCTGAGGGGCAATGAGCAGTTCTTC
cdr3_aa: CASSPDLRGNEQFF

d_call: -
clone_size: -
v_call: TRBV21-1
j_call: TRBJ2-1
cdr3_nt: TGTGCCAGCAGCAAAACTTGGACTAGCGGCATCAATGAGCAGTTCTTC
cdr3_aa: CASSKTWTSGINEQFF

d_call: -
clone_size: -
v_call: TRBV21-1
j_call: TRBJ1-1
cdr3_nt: TGTGCCAGCAGCAAACGAATTCCAGGGATTGGGACTGAAGCTTTCTTT
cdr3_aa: CASSKRIPGIGTEAFF

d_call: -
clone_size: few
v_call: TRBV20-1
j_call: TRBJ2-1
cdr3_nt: TGCAGTGCTAGAGATGGGAGTGAGCAGTTCTTC
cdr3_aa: CSARDGSEQFF

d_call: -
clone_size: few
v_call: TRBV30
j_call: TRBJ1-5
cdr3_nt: TGTGCCTGGAGTAAGAGGGCACCGACTAGCAATCAGCCCCAGCATTTT
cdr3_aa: CAWSKRAPTSNQPQHF

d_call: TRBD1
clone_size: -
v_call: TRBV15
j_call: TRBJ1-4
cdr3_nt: TGTGCCACCAGTCTACAGGGGAATGAAAAACTGTTTTTT
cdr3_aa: CATSLQGNEKLFF

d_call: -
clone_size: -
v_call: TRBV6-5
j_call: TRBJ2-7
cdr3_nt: TGTGCCAGCAGCCCTATGACAGATTATGAGCAGTACTTC
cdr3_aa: CASSPMTDYEQYF

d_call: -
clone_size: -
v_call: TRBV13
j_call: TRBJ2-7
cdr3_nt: TGTGCCAGCAGCCGCGAGGAGGCGTACGAGCAGTACTTC
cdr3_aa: CASSREEAYEQYF

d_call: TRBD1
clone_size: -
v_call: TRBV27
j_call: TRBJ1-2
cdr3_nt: TGTGCCAGCAGTTTAAGGGCCCCTGGACAGGGGGTGAGTGGCTACACCTTC
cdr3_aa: CASSLRAPGQGVSGYTF

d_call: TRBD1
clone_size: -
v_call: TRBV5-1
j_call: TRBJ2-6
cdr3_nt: TGCGCCAGCAGCTCCTCGGGACAGCGAGCACACTCTGGGGCCAACGTCCTGACTTTC
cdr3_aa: CASSSSGQRAHSGANVLTF

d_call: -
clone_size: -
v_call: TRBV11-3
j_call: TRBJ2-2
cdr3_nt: TGTGCCAGCAGCCCCGGCCTACTCGACACCGGGGAGCTGTTTTTT
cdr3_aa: CASSPGLLDTGELFF

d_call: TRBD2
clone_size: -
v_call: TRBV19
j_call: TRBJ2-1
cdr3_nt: TGTGCCAGTAGTAATCTAGCGGGAGCAATCTACAATGAGCAGTTCTTC
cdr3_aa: CASSNLAGAIYNEQFF